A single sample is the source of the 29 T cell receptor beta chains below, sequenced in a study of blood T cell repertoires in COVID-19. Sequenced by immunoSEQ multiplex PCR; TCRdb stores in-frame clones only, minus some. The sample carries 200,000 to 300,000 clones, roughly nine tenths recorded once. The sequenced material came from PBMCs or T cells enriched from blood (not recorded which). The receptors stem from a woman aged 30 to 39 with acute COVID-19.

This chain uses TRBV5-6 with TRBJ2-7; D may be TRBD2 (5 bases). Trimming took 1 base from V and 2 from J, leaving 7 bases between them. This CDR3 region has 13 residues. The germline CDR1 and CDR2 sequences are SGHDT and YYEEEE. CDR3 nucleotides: TGTGCCAGCAGCTTGAGCGGAGCCTACGAGCAGTACTTC. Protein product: CASSLSGAYEQYF.

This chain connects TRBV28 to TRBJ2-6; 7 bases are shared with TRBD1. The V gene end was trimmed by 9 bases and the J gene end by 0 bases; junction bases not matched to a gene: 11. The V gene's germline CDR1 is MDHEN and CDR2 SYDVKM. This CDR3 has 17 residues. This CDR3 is CASTLGTAYSGANVLTF. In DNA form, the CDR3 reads TGTGCCAGTACCCTCGGGACAGCTTACTCTGGGGCCAACGTCCTGACTTTC.

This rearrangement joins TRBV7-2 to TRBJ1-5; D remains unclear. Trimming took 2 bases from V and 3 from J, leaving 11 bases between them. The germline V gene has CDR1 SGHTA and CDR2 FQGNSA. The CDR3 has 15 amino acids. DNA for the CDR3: TGTGCCAGCAGCTTATGGCGGGGAGACAATCAGCCCCAGCATTTT. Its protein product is CASSLWRGDNQPQHF.

The CDR3 DNA follows: TGTGCCAGCAAGGATTTAGCTAGCACAGATACGCAGTATTTT. Encoded protein: CASKDLASTDTQYF. The V and J genes are TRBV27 and TRBJ2-3, with no clear D. Germline loops: CDR1 MNHEY, CDR2 SMNVEV (reference sequence). CDR3 length: 14 residues. The V end was cut by 7 bases, the J end by 0 bases, with 11 bases between.

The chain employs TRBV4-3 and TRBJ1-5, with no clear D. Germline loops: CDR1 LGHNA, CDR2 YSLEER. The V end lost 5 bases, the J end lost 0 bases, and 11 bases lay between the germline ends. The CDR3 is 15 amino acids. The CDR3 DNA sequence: TGCGCCAGCAGCAGAGACACTTATAGCAATCAGCCCCAGCATTTT. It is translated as CASSRDTYSNQPQHF.

The CDR3 DNA is TGTGCCAATACTGGAGTTGCCGGGGAGCTGTTTTTT. Protein sequence: CANTGVAGELFF. The rearrangement uses TRBV7-9 and TRBJ2-2; no firm D call. CDR1 is SEHNR, CDR2 FQNEAQ, per germline (reference sequence). The CDR3 runs to 12 residues. Trimming pared 10 bases from V and 6 bases from J, leaving 12 bases between.

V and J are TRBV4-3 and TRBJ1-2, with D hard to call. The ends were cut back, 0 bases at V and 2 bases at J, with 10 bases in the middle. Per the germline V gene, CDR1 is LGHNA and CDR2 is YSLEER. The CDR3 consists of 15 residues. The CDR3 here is CASSQERERNYGYTF. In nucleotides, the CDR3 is TGCGCCAGCAGCCAAGAAAGAGAGAGGAACTATGGCTACACCTTC.

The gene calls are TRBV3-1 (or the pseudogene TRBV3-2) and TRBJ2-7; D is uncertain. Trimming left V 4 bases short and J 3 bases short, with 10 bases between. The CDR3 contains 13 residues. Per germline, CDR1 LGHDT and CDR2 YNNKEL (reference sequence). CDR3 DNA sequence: TGTGCCAGCAGCCGGCCCCCCGTCTACGAGCAGTACTTC. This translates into CASSRPPVYEQYF.

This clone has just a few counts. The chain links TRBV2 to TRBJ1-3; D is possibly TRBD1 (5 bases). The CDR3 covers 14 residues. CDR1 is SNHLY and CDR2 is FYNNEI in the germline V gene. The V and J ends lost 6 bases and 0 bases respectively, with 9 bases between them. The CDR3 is CASSPGYSGNTIYF. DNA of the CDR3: TGTGCCAGCAGCCCAGGGTACTCTGGAAACACCATATATTTT.

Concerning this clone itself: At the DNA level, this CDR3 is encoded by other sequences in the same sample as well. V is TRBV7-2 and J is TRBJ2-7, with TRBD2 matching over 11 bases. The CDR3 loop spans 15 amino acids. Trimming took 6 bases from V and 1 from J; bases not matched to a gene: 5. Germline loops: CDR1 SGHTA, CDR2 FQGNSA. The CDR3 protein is CASSPTSGGSYEQYF. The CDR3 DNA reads TGTGCCAGCAGTCCCACTAGCGGGGGTTCCTACGAGCAGTACTTC.

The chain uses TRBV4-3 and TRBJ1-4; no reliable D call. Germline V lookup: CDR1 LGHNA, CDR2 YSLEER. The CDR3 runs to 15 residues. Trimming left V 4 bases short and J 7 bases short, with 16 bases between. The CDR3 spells CASSRAGIASEKLFF. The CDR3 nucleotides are TGCGCCAGCAGCCGCGCCGGGATCGCGAGTGAAAAACTGTTTTTT.

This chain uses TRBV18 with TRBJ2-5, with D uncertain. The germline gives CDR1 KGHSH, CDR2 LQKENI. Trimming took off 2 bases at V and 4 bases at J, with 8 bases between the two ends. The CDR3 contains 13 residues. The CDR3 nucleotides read TGTGCCAGCTCACCAAATATGAGAGAGACCCAGTACTTC. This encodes CASSPNMRETQYF. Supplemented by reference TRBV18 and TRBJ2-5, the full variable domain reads NAGVMQNPRHLVRRRGQEARLRCSPMKGHSHVYWYRQLPEEGLKFMVYLQKENIIDESGMPKERFSAEFPKEGPSILRIQQVVRGDSAAYFCASSPNMRETQYFGPGTRLLVL.

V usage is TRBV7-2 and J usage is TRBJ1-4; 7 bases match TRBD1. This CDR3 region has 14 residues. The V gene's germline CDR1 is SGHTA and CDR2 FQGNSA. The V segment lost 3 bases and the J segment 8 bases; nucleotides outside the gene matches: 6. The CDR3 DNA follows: TGTGCCAGCAGCTTGGACAGGTTCCAGGAAAAACTGTTTTTT. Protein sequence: CASSLDRFQEKLFF.

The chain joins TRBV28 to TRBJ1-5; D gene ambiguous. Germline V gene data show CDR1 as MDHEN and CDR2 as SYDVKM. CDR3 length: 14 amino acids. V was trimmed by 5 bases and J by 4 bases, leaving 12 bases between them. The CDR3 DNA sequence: TGTGCCAGCAGTCCTAACGTTGCAAATCAGCCCCAGCATTTT. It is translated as CASSPNVANQPQHF.

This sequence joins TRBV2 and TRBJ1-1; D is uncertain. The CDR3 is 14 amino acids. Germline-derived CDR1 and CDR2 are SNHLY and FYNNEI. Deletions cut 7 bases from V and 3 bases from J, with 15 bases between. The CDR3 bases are TGTGCCAGCAATGTAGCCAAGGAGGACACTGAAGCTTTCTTT. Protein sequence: CASNVAKEDTEAFF. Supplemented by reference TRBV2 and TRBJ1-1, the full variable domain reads EPEVTQTPSHQVTQMGQEVILRCVPISNHLYFYWYRQILGQKVEFLVSFYNNEISEKSEIFDDQFSVERPDGSNFTLKIRSTKLEDSAMYFCASNVAKEDTEAFFGQGTRLTVV.

Here the CDR3 DNA reads TGTGCCAGTAGTATTGGGCAGGGGACTACCTACGAGCAGTACTTC. Its protein is CASSIGQGTTYEQYF. J is TRBJ2-7 and V is TRBV19; D is perhaps TRBD2 (7 bases). Germline V gives CDR1 LNHDA, CDR2 SQIVND (reference sequence). The V and J ends lost 3 bases and 2 bases respectively, with 14 bases between them. The CDR3 consists of 15 residues.

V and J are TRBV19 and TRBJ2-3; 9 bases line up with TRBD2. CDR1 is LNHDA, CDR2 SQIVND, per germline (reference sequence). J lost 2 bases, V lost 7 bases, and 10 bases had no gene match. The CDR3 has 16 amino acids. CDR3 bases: TGTGCCAGTAAAACGGCTAGCGGGGTCTCCACAGATACGCAGTATTTT. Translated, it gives CASKTASGVSTDTQYF.

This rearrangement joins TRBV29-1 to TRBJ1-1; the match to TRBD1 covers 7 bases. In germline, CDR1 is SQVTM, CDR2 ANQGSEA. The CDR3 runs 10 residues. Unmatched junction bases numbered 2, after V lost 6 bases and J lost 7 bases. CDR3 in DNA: TGCAGCGTCCGGGACAGTGAAGCTTTCTTT. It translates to CSVRDSEAFF.

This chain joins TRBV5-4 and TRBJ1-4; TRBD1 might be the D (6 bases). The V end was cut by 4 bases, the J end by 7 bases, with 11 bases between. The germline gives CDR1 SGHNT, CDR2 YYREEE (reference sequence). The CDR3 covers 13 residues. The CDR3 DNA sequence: TGTGCCAGCAGCGCTAGGACAGCTGAAAAACTGTTTTTT. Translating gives CASSARTAEKLFF.

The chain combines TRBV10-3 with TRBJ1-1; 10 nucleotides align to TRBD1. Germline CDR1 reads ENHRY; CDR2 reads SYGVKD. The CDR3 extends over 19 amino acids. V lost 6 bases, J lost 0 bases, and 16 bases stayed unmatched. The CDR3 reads CAIRSLDRGHGKMNTEAFF. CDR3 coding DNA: TGTGCCATCAGGAGCCTCGACAGGGGGCATGGGAAAATGAACACTGAAGCTTTCTTT.

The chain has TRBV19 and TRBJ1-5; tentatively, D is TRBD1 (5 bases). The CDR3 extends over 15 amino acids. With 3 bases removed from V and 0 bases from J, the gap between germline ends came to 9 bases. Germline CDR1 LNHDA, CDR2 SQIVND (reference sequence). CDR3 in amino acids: CASSIPDNSNQPQHF. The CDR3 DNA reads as TGTGCCAGTAGTATTCCGGACAATAGCAATCAGCCCCAGCATTTT.

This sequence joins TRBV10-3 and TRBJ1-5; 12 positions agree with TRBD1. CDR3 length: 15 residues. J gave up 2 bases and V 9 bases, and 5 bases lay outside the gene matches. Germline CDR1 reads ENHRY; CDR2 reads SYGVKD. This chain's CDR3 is CAIGTGGAGNQPQHF. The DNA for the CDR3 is TGTGCCATAGGGACAGGGGGCGCCGGCAATCAGCCCCAGCATTTT.

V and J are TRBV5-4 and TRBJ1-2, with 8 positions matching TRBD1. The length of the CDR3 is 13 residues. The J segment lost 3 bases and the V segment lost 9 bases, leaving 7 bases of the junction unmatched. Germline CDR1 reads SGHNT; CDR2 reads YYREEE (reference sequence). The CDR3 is CATGQGDDYGYTF. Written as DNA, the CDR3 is TGTGCCACCGGACAGGGCGATGACTATGGCTACACCTTC.

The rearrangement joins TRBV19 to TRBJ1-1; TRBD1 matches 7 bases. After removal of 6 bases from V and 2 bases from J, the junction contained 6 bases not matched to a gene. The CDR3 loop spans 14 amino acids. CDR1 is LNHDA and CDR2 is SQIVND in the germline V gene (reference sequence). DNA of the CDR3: TGTGCCAGTAGCCGCGGGACAGCTAACACTGAAGCTTTCTTT. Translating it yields CASSRGTANTEAFF.

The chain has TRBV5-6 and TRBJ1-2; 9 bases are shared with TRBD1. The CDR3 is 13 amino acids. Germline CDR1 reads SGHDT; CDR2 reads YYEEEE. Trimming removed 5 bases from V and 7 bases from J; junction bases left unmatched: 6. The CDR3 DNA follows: TGTGCCAGCAGAAAACAGGGGGCTACTGGCTACACCTTC. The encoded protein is CASRKQGATGYTF.

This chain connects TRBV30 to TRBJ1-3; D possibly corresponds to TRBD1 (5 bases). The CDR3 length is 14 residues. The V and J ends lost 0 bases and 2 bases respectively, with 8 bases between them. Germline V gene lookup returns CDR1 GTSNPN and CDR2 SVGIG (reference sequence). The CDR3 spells CAWSVGGAGNTIYF. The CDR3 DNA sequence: TGTGCCTGGAGTGTTGGGGGGGCTGGAAACACCATATATTTT.

Here the CDR3 DNA reads TGCGCCAGCAGCTTGGGGACAGGGAACACCGGGGAGCTGTTTTTT. Protein product: CASSLGTGNTGELFF. The V call is TRBV5-1, the J call TRBJ2-2; 7 bases fit TRBD1. The germline V gene encodes CDR1 SGHRS and CDR2 YFSETQ. The trim removed 0 bases at V and 1 base at J, leaving 0 bases unmatched. CDR3 size: 15 residues.

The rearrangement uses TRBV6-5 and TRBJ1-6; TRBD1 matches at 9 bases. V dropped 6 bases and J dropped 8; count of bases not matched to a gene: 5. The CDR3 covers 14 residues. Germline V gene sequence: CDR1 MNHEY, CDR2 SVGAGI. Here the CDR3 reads CASSRQGDHSPLHF. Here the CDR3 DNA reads TGTGCCAGCAGCCGACAGGGGGATCATTCACCCCTCCACTTT.

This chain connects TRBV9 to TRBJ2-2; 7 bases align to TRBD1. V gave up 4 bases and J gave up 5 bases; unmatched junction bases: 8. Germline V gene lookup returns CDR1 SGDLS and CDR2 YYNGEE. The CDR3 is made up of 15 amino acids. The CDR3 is CASSTRQGKTGELFF. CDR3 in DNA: TGTGCCAGCAGCACGAGACAGGGAAAGACCGGGGAGCTGTTTTTT.